A single sample is the source of the 5 T cell receptor beta chains below, sequenced in a study of cytomegalovirus exposure and HLA in healthy donors. Primers included in the PCR were 60 Vbeta and 13 Jbeta primers. Profiled with immunoSEQ multiplex PCR; TCRdb holds only in-frame clones, not every one. The sample has 100,000 to 120,000 clones; over 60% are singletons. Sequencing used PBMCs. The receptors here all came from a man aged 35 to 55 in good health and CMV-seropositive.

The gene calls are TRBV15 and TRBJ1-2, with a possible D match to TRBD1 (5 bases). The germline gives CDR1 LNHNV, CDR2 YYDKDF (reference sequence). Trimming took 5 bases from V and 8 from J, leaving 9 bases between them. The CDR3 runs to 11 residues. In nucleotides, the CDR3 is TGTGCCACCAGCCCCGGACACGGCTACACCTTC. As protein: CATSPGHGYTF. Based on the CDR3 plus reference TRBV15 and TRBJ1-2, the full variable domain is DAMVIQNPRYQVTQFGKPVTLSCSQTLNHNVMYWYQQKSSQAPKLLFHYYDKDFNNEADTPDNFQSRRPNTSFCFLDIRSPGLGDTAMYLCATSPGHGYTFGSGTRLTVV.

This rearrangement joins TRBV10-2 to TRBJ1-2; D gene ambiguous. V lost 0 bases and J lost 9, with 8 bases in between. CDR3 size: 12 residues. Germline CDR1 is WSHSY and CDR2 is SAAADI. CDR3 DNA sequence: TGCGCCAGCAGTGAGTCGGGAGGGAGCTACACCTTC. Its translation: CASSESGGSYTF.

This clone was observed a single time. The chain uses TRBV7-9 and TRBJ1-1; TRBD1 is a possible D gene (6 bases). Trimming pared 3 bases from V and 5 bases from J, leaving 13 bases between. The germline V gene has CDR1 SEHNR and CDR2 FQNEAQ (reference sequence). The CDR3 spans 14 residues. The CDR3 here is CASSFTGSGTEAFF. The DNA for the CDR3 is TGTGCCAGCAGCTTCACAGGGTCAGGGACTGAAGCTTTCTTT.

V is TRBV7-9 and J is TRBJ2-2; no clear D. The CDR3 is 14 amino acids. Germline loops: CDR1 SEHNR, CDR2 FQNEAQ (reference sequence). The V gene lost 4 bases and the J gene lost 4 bases, with 10 bases spanning the gap. CDR3 bases: TGTGCCAGCAGCTCCCTTAGTCCCACCGGGGAGCTGTTTTTT. This translates into CASSSLSPTGELFF.

CDR3 sequence: CAARGGQPQHF. The CDR3 bases are TGTGCCGCCCGGGGAGGTCAGCCCCAGCATTTT. The gene calls are TRBV10-3 and TRBJ1-5; unclear D gene. V gave up 11 bases and J gave up 6 bases, with 11 bases separating them. CDR3 length: 11 residues. Germline-derived CDR1 and CDR2 are ENHRY and SYGVKD.